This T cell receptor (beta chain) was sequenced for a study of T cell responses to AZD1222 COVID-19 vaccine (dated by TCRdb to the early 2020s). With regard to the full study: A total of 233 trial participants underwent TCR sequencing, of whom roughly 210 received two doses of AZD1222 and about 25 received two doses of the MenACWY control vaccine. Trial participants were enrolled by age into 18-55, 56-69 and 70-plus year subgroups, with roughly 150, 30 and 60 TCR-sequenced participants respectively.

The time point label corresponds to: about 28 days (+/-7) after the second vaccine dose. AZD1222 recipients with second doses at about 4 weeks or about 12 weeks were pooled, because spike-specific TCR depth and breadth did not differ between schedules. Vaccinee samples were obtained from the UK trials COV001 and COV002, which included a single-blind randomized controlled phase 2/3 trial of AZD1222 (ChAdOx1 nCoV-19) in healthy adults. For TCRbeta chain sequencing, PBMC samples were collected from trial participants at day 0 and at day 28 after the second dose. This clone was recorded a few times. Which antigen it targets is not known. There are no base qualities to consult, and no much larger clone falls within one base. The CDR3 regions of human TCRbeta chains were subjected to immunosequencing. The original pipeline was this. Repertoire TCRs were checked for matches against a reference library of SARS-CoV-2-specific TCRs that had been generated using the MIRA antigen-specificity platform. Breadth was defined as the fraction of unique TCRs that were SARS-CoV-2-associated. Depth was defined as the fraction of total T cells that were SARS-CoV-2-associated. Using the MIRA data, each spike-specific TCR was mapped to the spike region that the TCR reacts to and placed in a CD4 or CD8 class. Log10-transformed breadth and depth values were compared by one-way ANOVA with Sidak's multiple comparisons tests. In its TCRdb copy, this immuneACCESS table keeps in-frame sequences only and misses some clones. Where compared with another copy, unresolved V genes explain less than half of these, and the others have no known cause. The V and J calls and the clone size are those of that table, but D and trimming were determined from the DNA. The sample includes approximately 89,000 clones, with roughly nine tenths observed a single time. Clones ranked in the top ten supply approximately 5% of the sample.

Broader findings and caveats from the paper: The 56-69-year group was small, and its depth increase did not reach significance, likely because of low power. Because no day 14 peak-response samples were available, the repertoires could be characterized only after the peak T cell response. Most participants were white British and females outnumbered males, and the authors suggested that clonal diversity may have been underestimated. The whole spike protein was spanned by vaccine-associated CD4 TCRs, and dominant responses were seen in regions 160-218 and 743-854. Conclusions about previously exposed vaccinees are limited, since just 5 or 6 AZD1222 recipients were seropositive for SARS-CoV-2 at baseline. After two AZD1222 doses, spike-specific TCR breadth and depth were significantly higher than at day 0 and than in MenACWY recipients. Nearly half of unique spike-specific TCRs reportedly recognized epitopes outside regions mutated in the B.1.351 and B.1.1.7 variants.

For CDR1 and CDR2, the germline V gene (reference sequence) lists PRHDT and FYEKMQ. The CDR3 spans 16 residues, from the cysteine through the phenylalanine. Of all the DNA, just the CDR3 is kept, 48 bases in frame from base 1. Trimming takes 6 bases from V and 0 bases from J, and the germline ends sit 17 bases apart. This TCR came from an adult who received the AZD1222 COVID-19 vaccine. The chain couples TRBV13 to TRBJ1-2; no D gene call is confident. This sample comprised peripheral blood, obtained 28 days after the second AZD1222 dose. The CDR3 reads CASSAGVGSANYGYTF. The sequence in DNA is TGTGCCAGCAGTGCGGGCGTTGGCAGTGCTAACTATGGCTACACCTTC.